These T cell receptor beta chains were read from a single sample in a study of shared clonotypes between healthy human individuals. Sequenced by immunoSEQ multiplex PCR; TCRdb stores in-frame clones only, minus some. The table records 2 million to 2.5 million clones, 93% of them present only once. Sequenced: naive CD4+ T cells from PBMCs. The receptors derive from a man in his late teens or twenties in good health. Some clones in this sample may be carry-over from other donors' samples. The CDR3 runs from the conserved cysteine through the conserved F or W. D genes are given only for firm matches. Only some rows state a clone size, as once, few, many or a class for expanded clones.

CDR3aa: CASSVTGQGYEQYF
abundance: .
v_gene: TRBV9
d_gene: TRBD1

CDR3aa: CASSQDLAGGVNQPQHF
abundance: .
v_gene: TRBV4-1
d_gene: TRBD1

CDR3aa: CASSVVGGGETQYF
abundance: .
v_gene: TRBV9
d_gene: .

CDR3aa: CASKRDMDTEAFF
abundance: .
v_gene: TRBV19
d_gene: .

CDR3aa: CASSEQGGDIQYF
abundance: .
v_gene: TRBV6-1
d_gene: TRBD1

CDR3aa: CASSQAFGSRSYEQYF
abundance: .
v_gene: TRBV4-2
d_gene: .

CDR3aa: CASSVKGDYGYTF
abundance: few
v_gene: TRBV27
d_gene: .

CDR3aa: CASRMTGNHNEQFF
abundance: .
v_gene: TRBV6-6
d_gene: TRBD1

CDR3aa: CASSLGPASPYGYTF
abundance: .
v_gene: TRBV7-9
d_gene: .

CDR3aa: CASSPDYSGNQPQHF
abundance: .
v_gene: TRBV7-9
d_gene: .

CDR3aa: CASSQASGRAGEQYF
abundance: once
v_gene: TRBV4-1
d_gene: TRBD2

CDR3aa: CASSLFGRENGQPQHF
abundance: few
v_gene: TRBV5-6
d_gene: .

CDR3aa: CASRPGTIKPNSYEQYF
abundance: .
v_gene: TRBV28
d_gene: TRBD2

CDR3aa: CASSLSPRGHNEQFF
abundance: .
v_gene: TRBV27
d_gene: .

CDR3aa: CASRTWTGYEQFF
abundance: .
v_gene: TRBV6-5
d_gene: TRBD1

CDR3aa: CASIIGGDQAKNIQYF
abundance: .
v_gene: TRBV27
d_gene: .

CDR3aa: CASSQGTSYGELFF
abundance: once
v_gene: TRBV7-8
d_gene: TRBD2

CDR3aa: CASRGRGTDRYEQYF
abundance: .
v_gene: TRBV2
d_gene: .

CDR3aa: CASSKGWREGSEQFF
abundance: .
v_gene: TRBV19
d_gene: TRBD2

CDR3aa: CASSQANRATRGYTF
abundance: .
v_gene: TRBV4-3
d_gene: .